The 21 T cell receptor beta chains below come from one sample, sequenced in a study of shared clonotypes between healthy human individuals. TCRdb keeps only in-frame clones here, not all; method: immunoSEQ multiplex PCR. The table has approximately 2.5 million clones, around nine tenths seen once; the top ten hold 0.13% to 0.15%. Sequenced input: naive CD4+ T cells sorted from blood. The subset is: CD45RA+ positively selected. The source of these receptors is a man aged 18 to 30 in good health.

The V gene is TRBV7-2, the J gene TRBJ2-7; 10 bases are a match to TRBD1. After removal of 5 bases from V and 3 bases from J, the junction contained 4 bases not matched to a gene. CDR1 is SGHTA and CDR2 is FQGNSA in the germline V gene. CDR3 length: 14 amino acids. The DNA of the CDR3 is TGTGCCAGCAGCGGGACAGGGGCCCTCTACGAGCAGTACTTC. Its protein is CASSGTGALYEQYF.

This clone appeared a single time. The chain combines TRBV7-2 with TRBJ1-2; 7 nucleotides align to TRBD1. The J segment lost 4 bases and the V segment lost 1 base, leaving 6 bases of the junction unmatched. Germline V gives CDR1 SGHTA, CDR2 FQGNSA. CDR3 size: 15 residues. CDR3 DNA: TGTGCCAGCAGCTTAGGACAGGGCTATGGCTATGGCTACACCTTC. Its protein product is CASSLGQGYGYGYTF.

This clone was seen only once. The rearrangement joins TRBV10-2 to TRBJ1-1, with no clear D. This CDR3 is built from 15 residues. Germline V gene sequence: CDR1 WSHSY, CDR2 SAAADI. V lost 6 bases and J 0 bases, leaving 14 bases between the germline ends. The CDR3 sequence: CASRDMGQMNTEAFF. The CDR3 DNA follows: TGCGCCAGCAGGGATATGGGCCAGATGAACACTGAAGCTTTCTTT.

This clone is a singleton in its sample. The V gene is TRBV7-9, the J gene TRBJ2-5, with D possibly TRBD2 on 6 matching bases. Matching the DNA end better, TRBJ2-7 makes the J call doubtful. The CDR3 covers 15 residues. Germline lookup yields CDR1 SEHNR and CDR2 FQNEAQ (reference sequence). The CDR3 spells CASSPIRGKVNEQYF. The DNA for the CDR3 is TGTGCCAGCAGCCCCATTCGGGGGAAGGTTAACGAGCAGTACTTC.

This clone was seen more than once but under ten times. The chain has TRBV6-5 and TRBJ1-1, with D possibly being TRBD1 (5 bases). Germline V gene lookup returns CDR1 MNHEY and CDR2 SVGAGI. This CDR3 spans 14 amino acids. Trimming left V 6 bases short and J 3 bases short, with 14 bases between. DNA of the CDR3: TGTGCCAGCAGCTACGTAGACAGTTACACTGAAGCTTTCTTT. It codes for CASSYVDSYTEAFF.

The rearrangement links TRBV7-6 to TRBJ2-7; D is undetermined. CDR3 length equals 14 residues. Germline lookup yields CDR1 SGHVS and CDR2 FNYEAQ. With 5 bases removed from V and 3 bases from J, the gap between germline ends came to 14 bases. This CDR3 is CASSTSRENYEQYF. In DNA, the CDR3 is TGTGCCAGCAGCACCTCCAGAGAGAACTACGAGCAGTACTTC.

The chain combines TRBV5-4 with TRBJ2-7, with 7 nucleotides matching TRBD1. V was pared by 2 bases and J by 0 bases, with 5 bases of the junction left unmatched. Germline V gene lookup returns CDR1 SGHNT and CDR2 YYREEE (reference sequence). The CDR3 consists of 15 residues. The CDR3 sequence: CASSFGTVSSYEQYF. The CDR3 DNA reads TGTGCCAGCAGCTTCGGGACAGTTAGCTCCTACGAGCAGTACTTC. Full variable domain (outside the CDR3, taken from reference TRBV5-4 and TRBJ2-7): ETGVTQSPTHLIKTRGQQVTLRCSSQSGHNTVSWYQQALGQGPQFIFQYYREEENGRGNFPPRFSGLQFPNYSSELNVNALELDDSALYLCASSFGTVSSYEQYFGPGTRLTVT.

The gene calls are TRBV25-1 and TRBJ1-2, with 10 bases aligning to TRBD1. The germline CDR1 and CDR2 sequences are MGHDK and SYGVNS. This CDR3 has 14 amino acids. The ends lost 1 base at V and 6 bases at J; junction bases unmatched: 2. The CDR3 coding sequence is TGTGCCAGCAGTGAATTTGGACAGGGGGATGGCTACACCTTC. This translates into CASSEFGQGDGYTF.

V gene TRBV5-4 combines with J gene TRBJ2-3; D is uncertain. Trimming removed 0 bases from V and 4 bases from J, with 12 bases in between. This CDR3 is built from 15 residues. The germline V gene encodes CDR1 SGHNT and CDR2 YYREEE (reference sequence). The CDR3 sequence is CASSLAGVFSDTQYF. The CDR3 DNA is TGTGCCAGCAGCTTGGCCGGCGTCTTTTCAGATACGCAGTATTTT.

The chain combines TRBV19 with TRBJ2-1, with D perhaps matching TRBD1 (5 bases). The CDR3 is made up of 14 amino acids. Per the germline V gene, CDR1 is LNHDA and CDR2 is SQIVND (reference sequence). The V gene lost 3 bases and the J gene lost 6 bases, with 12 bases spanning the gap. In DNA form, the CDR3 reads TGTGCCAGTAGTATTGGGGCTCGCGCCAATGAGCAGTTCTTC. Protein: CASSIGARANEQFF.

V and J are TRBV18 and TRBJ1-4, with 9 bases aligning to TRBD1. V lost 3 bases and J lost 8; bases outside the gene matches: 4. This CDR3 is built from 14 residues. Germline CDR1 is KGHSH and CDR2 is LQKENI. The CDR3 loop reads CASSPGQGFEKLFF. The DNA for the CDR3 is TGTGCCAGCTCACCGGGACAGGGATTCGAAAAACTGTTTTTT.

The chain combines TRBV27 with TRBJ2-7, with D perhaps TRBD1 (5 bases). The germline V and J ends were trimmed by 5 bases and 3 bases, with 14 bases remaining between them. This CDR3 is built from 14 residues. Germline lookup yields CDR1 MNHEY and CDR2 SMNVEV (reference sequence). This CDR3 is CASSTNDRLYEQYF. The CDR3 bases are TGTGCCAGCAGTACCAACGACAGACTCTACGAGCAGTACTTC.

The CDR3 DNA is TGTGCCAGCAGTTCCCCGACGGGTCGAGATACGCAGTATTTT. Residues: CASSSPTGRDTQYF. V gene TRBV27 combines with J gene TRBJ2-3; D not certain. The CDR3 totals 14 residues. The germline CDR1 and CDR2 sequences are MNHEY and SMNVEV (reference sequence). V shed 4 bases and J shed 5 bases, with 13 bases lying between them.

The V call is TRBV5-6, the J call TRBJ1-3, with a tentative D call TRBD1 (5 bases). The CDR3 sequence is 14 residues long. Deletions cut 2 bases from V and 1 base from J, with 7 bases between. CDR1 is SGHDT and CDR2 is YYEEEE in the germline V gene. The CDR3 region has the DNA TGTGCCAGCAGCTTCAGGGCATCTGGAAACACCATATATTTT. Its protein product is CASSFRASGNTIYF.

The chain employs TRBV6-1 and TRBJ2-7, with D maybe TRBD1 (6 bases). V lost 5 bases to trimming and J lost 6 bases, with 14 bases between them. Germline loops: CDR1 MNHNS, CDR2 SASEGT. This CDR3 contains 13 residues. The CDR3 bases are TGTGCCAGCAGTCCGACAGGCTCCCGCGAGCAGTACTTC. Protein: CASSPTGSREQYF.

The chain recombines TRBV18 with TRBJ2-5; D is possibly TRBD1 (6 bases). Germline V CDR1 and CDR2: KGHSH, LQKENI. The V and J ends lost 6 bases and 1 base respectively, with 12 bases between them. CDR3 length: 14 amino acids. The chain's CDR3 is CASSRQDSQETQYF. The CDR3 region has the DNA TGTGCCAGCTCGCGACAGGATAGCCAAGAGACCCAGTACTTC.

The count of this clone is one. The rearrangement joins TRBV5-8 to TRBJ2-5; D is possibly TRBD1 or TRBD2 (5 bases each). In germline, CDR1 is SGHTS, CDR2 YDEGEE. V lost 4 bases to trimming and J lost 5 bases, with 15 bases between them. The CDR3 contains 14 residues. CDR3: CASSQRTWGETQYF. CDR3 DNA sequence: TGTGCCAGCAGCCAACGGACTTGGGGGGAGACCCAGTACTTC. Supplemented by reference TRBV5-8 and TRBJ2-5, the full variable domain reads EAGVTQSPTHLIKTRGQQATLRCSPISGHTSVYWYQQALGLGLQFLLWYDEGEERNRGNFPPRFSGRQFPNYSSELNVNALELEDSALYLCASSQRTWGETQYFGPGTRLLVL.

This chain connects TRBV10-1 to TRBJ2-3; 9 nucleotides line up with TRBD1. J lost 9 bases, V lost 0 bases, and 10 bases had no gene match. This CDR3 region has 16 residues. Germline CDR1 reads WNHNN; CDR2 reads SYGVQD (reference sequence). The CDR3 spells CASSESGQGSGRTQYF. The DNA for the CDR3 is TGCGCCAGCAGTGAGTCGGGACAGGGATCAGGTCGGACGCAGTATTTT.

This clone was found once. The chain uses TRBV25-1 and TRBJ2-5, with a tentative D call TRBD2 (7 bases). The CDR3 is 14 residues long. The germline CDR1 and CDR2 sequences are MGHDK and SYGVNS. V lost 4 bases and J lost 5, with 14 bases in between. The CDR3 loop reads CASSGVGGLETQYF. CDR3 DNA: TGTGCCAGCAGTGGGGTGGGGGGGCTGGAGACCCAGTACTTC.

The chain combines TRBV2 with TRBJ1-6; 7 bases map to TRBD1. This CDR3 spans 13 amino acids. V lost 7 bases to trimming and J lost 14 bases; unmatched junction nucleotides: 11. The V gene's germline CDR1 is SNHLY and CDR2 FYNNEI. CDR3 sequence: CASNLRQGSALHF. As DNA, the CDR3 is TGTGCCAGCAATCTCCGACAGGGCTCGGCCCTCCACTTT.

V and J are TRBV18 and TRBJ1-1, with TRBD1 as a possible D gene (6 bases). Germline CDR1 and CDR2: KGHSH and LQKENI. The CDR3 length is 15 residues. The V and J ends lost 3 bases and 0 bases respectively, with 11 bases between them. This CDR3 is CASSPRTEMNTEAFF. The CDR3 DNA sequence: TGTGCCAGCTCACCTAGGACAGAGATGAACACTGAAGCTTTCTTT.